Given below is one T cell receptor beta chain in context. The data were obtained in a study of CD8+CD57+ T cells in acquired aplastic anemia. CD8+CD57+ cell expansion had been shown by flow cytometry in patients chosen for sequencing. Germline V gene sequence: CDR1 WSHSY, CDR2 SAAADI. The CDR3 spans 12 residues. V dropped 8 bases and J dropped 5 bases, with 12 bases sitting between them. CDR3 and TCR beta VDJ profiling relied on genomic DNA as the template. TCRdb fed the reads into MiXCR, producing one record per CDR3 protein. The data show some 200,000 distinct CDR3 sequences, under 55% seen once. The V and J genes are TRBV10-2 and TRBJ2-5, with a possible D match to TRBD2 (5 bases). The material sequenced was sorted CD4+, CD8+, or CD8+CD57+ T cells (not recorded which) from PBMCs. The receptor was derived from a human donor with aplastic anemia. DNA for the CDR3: TGCGCCAGCGACGCCACGGGGGAGACCCAGTACTTC. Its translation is CASDATGETQYF.